The 30 T cell receptor beta chains below come from one sample, sequenced in a study of shared clonotypes between healthy human individuals. Produced via immunoSEQ multiplex PCR; TCRdb's table is partial and in-frame only. The table records around 1.1 million clones, around three quarters of them present only once. The source material was memory CD4+ T cells from PBMCs. Subset here: CD45RA-negative fraction. Receptors originate from a man aged 18 to 30 in good health. Some clones in this sample may be carry-over from other donors' samples.

The chain links TRBV18 to TRBJ1-3; TRBD1 matches 10 bases. The germline CDR1 and CDR2 sequences are KGHSH and LQKENI. The V segment lost 3 bases and the J segment 0 bases; nucleotides outside the gene matches: 8. The length of the CDR3 is 18 residues. CDR3 loop: CASSPTRTGGDSGNTIYF. The CDR3 nucleotides are TGTGCCAGCTCACCTACGAGGACAGGGGGAGACTCTGGAAACACCATATATTTT.

The chain recombines TRBV5-1 with TRBJ1-4; TRBD1 is a possible D gene (6 bases). The CDR3 sequence is 14 residues long. Germline assignment: CDR1 SGHRS and CDR2 YFSETQ. Between the trimmed V and J ends, which lost 7 bases and 0 bases, there was a span of 10 bases. CDR3: CASGEGATNEKLFF. In DNA form, the CDR3 reads TGCGCCAGCGGAGAGGGGGCAACTAATGAAAAACTGTTTTTT.

The chain links TRBV29-1 to TRBJ1-2; D may be TRBD1 (6 bases). Germline CDR1 is SQVTM and CDR2 is ANQGSEA. The CDR3 contains 17 residues. Trimming left V 8 bases short and J 5 bases short, with 30 bases between. CDR3 DNA sequence: TGCAGCCCCTACCACAGGGTAACGCACATCCGTCCGTATGGCTACACCTTC. Protein sequence: CSPYHRVTHIRPYGYTF.

This rearrangement joins TRBV19 to TRBJ2-1; 10 bases fit TRBD2. The CDR3 has 16 residues. Per the germline V gene, CDR1 is LNHDA and CDR2 is SQIVND (reference sequence). V lost 4 bases to trimming and J lost 6 bases; unmatched junction nucleotides: 9. CDR3 coding DNA: TGTGCCAGTAGTAGGACTAGCGGACCGGTAAGCAATGAGCAGTTCTTC. Translation: CASSRTSGPVSNEQFF.

The chain recombines TRBV29-1 with TRBJ2-6, with D hard to call. V lost 5 bases, J lost 0 bases, and 14 bases lay in between. The CDR3 has 16 residues. Germline V CDR1 and CDR2: SQVTM, ANQGSEA. The CDR3 DNA is TGCAGCGTTAGCGCAGCTTCAAGCTCTGGGGCCAACGTCCTGACTTTC. It is translated as CSVSAASSSGANVLTF.

The chain links TRBV5-1 to TRBJ1-3, with 7 bases aligning to TRBD1. CDR1 is SGHRS, CDR2 YFSETQ, per germline. This CDR3 spans 16 amino acids. V was clipped by 3 bases and J by 4 bases; unmatched bases: 10. In DNA, the CDR3 is TGCGCCAGCAGCTCCGGTCGATCAGGGGGAGGAAACACCATATATTTT. It is translated as CASSSGRSGGGNTIYF.

This clone was seen only a few times. The chain uses TRBV5-8 and TRBJ2-2; 11 bases fit TRBD2. The trim removed 0 bases at V and 5 bases at J, leaving 0 bases unmatched. CDR3 size: 15 residues. Germline V gene lookup returns CDR1 SGHTS and CDR2 YDEGEE. The CDR3 DNA is TGTGCCAGCAGCTTGGGACTAGCGGGAACCGGGGAGCTGTTTTTT. It is translated as CASSLGLAGTGELFF.

The chain links TRBV10-3 to TRBJ1-2; TRBD1 is a possible D gene (5 bases). CDR3 size: 16 residues. V was pared by 1 base and J by 4 bases, with 16 bases between. Germline CDR1 and CDR2: ENHRY and SYGVKD. CDR3 coding DNA: TGTGCCATCAGTGAGTTCCTCAATCAGGGATCCTATGGCTACACCTTC. It is translated as CAISEFLNQGSYGYTF.

This clone was found once. The J gene is TRBJ1-2, the V gene TRBV28; D not certain. V gave up 8 bases and J gave up 7 bases, with 20 bases separating them. Germline CDR1 is MDHEN and CDR2 is SYDVKM. The CDR3 spans 14 residues. This CDR3 reads CASSSAGGLFGYTF. CDR3 sequence (DNA): TGTGCCAGCTCCTCGGCGGGCGGACTTTTTGGCTACACCTTC.

Concerning this clone: It may be a read error: a sequence one base away is much more abundant. At the DNA level, this CDR3 is encoded by other sequences in the same sample as well. The chain recombines TRBV7-6 with TRBJ1-1; maybe TRBD1 (5 bases). The V gene's germline CDR1 is SGHVS and CDR2 FNYEAQ. The length of the CDR3 is 13 residues. V was pared by 1 base and J by 4 bases, with 7 bases between. The CDR3 loop is CASSLEQGTEAFF. The CDR3 DNA reads TGTGCCAGCAGCTTAGAGCAGGGCACTGAAGCTTTCTTT.

The rearrangement joins TRBV30 to TRBJ1-5; TRBD1 might be the D (6 bases). With 0 bases removed from V and 2 bases from J, the gap between germline ends came to 8 bases. Germline-derived CDR1 and CDR2 are GTSNPN and SVGIG (reference sequence). CDR3 length equals 14 residues. The CDR3 here is CAWSVAGGNQPQHF. The CDR3 region has the DNA TGTGCCTGGAGTGTAGCAGGGGGCAATCAGCCCCAGCATTTT.

To note about this clone: A far larger clone is a single base away, which makes a read error likely. Other DNA variants within this sample encode the same CDR3. The gene calls are TRBV7-2 and TRBJ2-7; D is unresolved. Between the trimmed V and J ends, which lost 3 bases and 6 bases, there was a span of 6 bases. CDR1 is SGHTA, CDR2 FQGNSA, per germline. The CDR3 runs to 11 residues. The CDR3 sequence is CASSLGPEQYF. In nucleotides, the CDR3 is TGTGCCAGCAGCTTGGGCCCCGAGCAGTACTTC.

A remark on this clone: This sample includes further DNA sequences coding for the same CDR3. This rearrangement joins TRBV5-1 to TRBJ2-7; no firm D call. CDR1 SGHRS and CDR2 YFSETQ come from the germline V gene. The CDR3 has 12 amino acids. Deletions cut 3 bases from V and 0 bases from J, with 4 bases between. The CDR3 protein is CASSSYSYEQYF. As DNA, the CDR3 is TGCGCCAGCAGCTCGTACTCCTACGAGCAGTACTTC.

This clone was seen a handful of times. Additional DNA sequences in this sample encode the identical CDR3. The chain has TRBV5-1 and TRBJ2-6; D remains ambiguous. The germline gives CDR1 SGHRS, CDR2 YFSETQ. V gave up 2 bases and J gave up 0 bases, with 6 bases separating them. The CDR3 loop spans 15 amino acids. The CDR3 DNA follows: TGCGCCAGCAGCTTAGACTTCTCTGGGGCCAACGTCCTGACTTTC. Its protein product is CASSLDFSGANVLTF.

The chain links TRBV6-1 to TRBJ2-1, with 7 positions matching TRBD1. This CDR3 contains 14 residues. The V gene end was trimmed by 7 bases and the J gene end by 5 bases; junction bases not matched to a gene: 8. The germline CDR1 and CDR2 sequences are MNHNS and SASEGT. DNA for the CDR3: TGTGCCAGCATCATACGGGACAGACACAATGAGCAGTTCTTC. Protein sequence: CASIIRDRHNEQFF.

This clone was counted between two and nine times. The V gene is TRBV18, the J gene TRBJ1-1, with 7 bases lining up with TRBD1. The V and J ends lost 3 bases and 4 bases, in that order; junction bases with no gene match: 5. The CDR3 extends over 14 amino acids. From germline, CDR1 is KGHSH and CDR2 LQKENI. The CDR3 here is CASSPTGFSTEAFF. DNA of the CDR3: TGTGCCAGCTCACCGACAGGGTTTAGCACTGAAGCTTTCTTT. Combining the CDR3 with reference TRBV18 and TRBJ1-1 gives the whole variable domain NAGVMQNPRHLVRRRGQEARLRCSPMKGHSHVYWYRQLPEEGLKFMVYLQKENIIDESGMPKERFSAEFPKEGPSILRIQQVVRGDSAAYFCASSPTGFSTEAFFGQGTRLTVV.

The chain couples TRBV9 to TRBJ2-7; TRBD2 matches at 8 bases. CDR3 length equals 16 residues. Unmatched junction bases numbered 10, after V lost 3 bases and J lost 2 bases. The germline V gene encodes CDR1 SGDLS and CDR2 YYNGEE. The CDR3 sequence: CASSAGRLATTYEQYF. The CDR3 DNA follows: TGTGCCAGCAGCGCGGGAAGACTAGCGACTACCTACGAGCAGTACTTC.

This clone was found a few times. The rearrangement links TRBV5-1 to TRBJ2-2; TRBD1 agrees at 8 bases. There are 13 residues in the CDR3. Germline trimming cut 6 bases from V and 4 bases from J; bases unmatched to any gene: 2. Germline assignment: CDR1 SGHRS and CDR2 YFSETQ. CDR3 loop: CASMGTGTGELFF. The CDR3 DNA reads TGCGCCAGCATGGGGACAGGCACCGGGGAGCTGTTTTTT.

This clone was seen many times. This sequence joins TRBV7-2 and TRBJ2-7; TRBD2 might be the D (5 bases). Trimming stripped 0 bases from V and 4 bases from J, with 10 bases between. The CDR3 totals 14 residues. The V gene's germline CDR1 is SGHTA and CDR2 FQGNSA. The chain's CDR3 is CASSLAAASYEQYF. In nucleotides, the CDR3 is TGTGCCAGCAGCTTAGCAGCGGCAAGTTACGAGCAGTACTTC.

This clone was observed a handful of times. The J gene is TRBJ1-2, the V gene TRBV2, with 11 bases matching TRBD1. CDR1 and CDR2 (germline): SNHLY, FYNNEI. The CDR3 spans 13 residues. Losses at the gene ends were 8 bases for V and 4 bases for J; bases not matched to a gene: 3. The CDR3 DNA is TGTGCCAGCGGGACAGGGGGTTTCTATGGCTACACCTTC. Translated, it gives CASGTGGFYGYTF.

The rearrangement joins TRBV28 to TRBJ2-3; 11 positions match TRBD1. Germline V gene data show CDR1 as MDHEN and CDR2 as SYDVKM. Trimming removed 2 bases from V and 1 base from J; junction bases left unmatched: 2. The CDR3 runs 16 residues. The CDR3 is CASSLGGQGGTDTQYF. In DNA, the CDR3 is TGTGCCAGCAGTTTAGGGGGACAGGGGGGCACAGATACGCAGTATTTT.

V is TRBV10-3 and J is TRBJ2-3, with 7 bases matching TRBD1. Germline assignment: CDR1 ENHRY and CDR2 SYGVKD. CDR3 length: 17 amino acids. V was clipped by 6 bases and J by 6 bases; unmatched bases: 18. In DNA, the CDR3 is TGTGCCATCAGCCAACGGGACAGACGGGATCCCCAGGATACGCAGTATTTT. Translated, it gives CAISQRDRRDPQDTQYF.

This clone was observed a single time. V and J are TRBV2 and TRBJ1-5; D is ambiguous. Per germline, CDR1 SNHLY and CDR2 FYNNEI. V was clipped by 1 base and J by 4 bases, with 5 bases between them. The CDR3 runs to 13 residues. The CDR3 bases are TGTGCCAGCAGTGAAGACCCGAATCAGCCCCAGCATTTT. It codes for CASSEDPNQPQHF.

This chain links TRBV5-6 with TRBJ1-2; D not resolved. Germline V gene lookup returns CDR1 SGHDT and CDR2 YYEEEE. This CDR3 has 12 amino acids. Deletions cut 2 bases from V and 6 bases from J, with 8 bases between. The CDR3 DNA reads as TGTGCCAGCAGCTTAGGGCAAGATGGCTACACCTTC. Its translation is CASSLGQDGYTF.

This chain uses TRBV29-1 with TRBJ1-1, with 8 bases matching TRBD1. The CDR3 sequence is 13 residues long. Trimming cost V 7 bases and J 5 bases; bases outside gene matches: 9. Germline CDR1 is SQVTM and CDR2 is ANQGSEA. Written as DNA, the CDR3 is TGCAGCGGGAGACAGGGGAGGTGGACTGAAGCTTTCTTT. It is translated as CSGRQGRWTEAFF.

The rearrangement joins TRBV25-1 to TRBJ2-7; possibly TRBD2 for D (5 bases). The CDR3 has 13 amino acids. V lost 2 bases and J lost 4, with 9 bases in between. Germline V CDR1 and CDR2: MGHDK, SYGVNS. This CDR3 reads CASSEAGLYEQYF. The CDR3 nucleotides are TGTGCCAGCAGTGAAGCAGGACTTTACGAGCAGTACTTC.

The chain carries TRBV6-1 and TRBJ1-4; D is uncertain. V was cut by 2 bases and J by 7 bases, with 11 bases left in between. Germline assignment: CDR1 MNHNS and CDR2 SASEGT. This CDR3 region has 14 residues. CDR3 nucleotide sequence: TGTGCCAGCAGTGAACCAGCCGGAAGTGAAAAACTGTTTTTT. Protein: CASSEPAGSEKLFF.

V is TRBV15 and J is TRBJ2-6; D uncertain. In germline, CDR1 is LNHNV, CDR2 YYDKDF (reference sequence). The CDR3 is made up of 14 amino acids. V gave up 11 bases and J gave up 2 bases, with 13 bases separating them. The CDR3 DNA sequence: TGTGCCTCTTCTCGAGAAGCTGGGGCCAACGTCCTGACTTTC. It translates to CASSREAGANVLTF.

This CDR3 reads CASSLGLAGRDEQYF. The CDR3 bases are TGTGCCAGCAGCTTAGGACTAGCGGGACGGGACGAGCAGTACTTC. This chain joins TRBV7-2 and TRBJ2-7; 11 nucleotides align to TRBD2. In germline, CDR1 is SGHTA, CDR2 FQGNSA. This CDR3 spans 15 amino acids. Trimming at V came to 1 base and at J to 5 bases, leaving 4 bases not matched to a gene.

The rearrangement joins TRBV5-1 to TRBJ2-7; D is undetermined. CDR3 length: 14 amino acids. Germline V gene sequence: CDR1 SGHRS, CDR2 YFSETQ. V was shortened by 3 bases and J by 3 bases, with 13 bases between the two germline ends. The CDR3 DNA follows: TGCGCCAGCAGCTCCTCCTCTATTTTCTACGAGCAGTACTTC. It codes for CASSSSSIFYEQYF.